Listed below are T cell receptor beta chains from one sample, sequenced in a study of cytomegalovirus exposure and HLA in healthy donors. Sequenced by immunoSEQ multiplex PCR; TCRdb stores in-frame clones only, minus some. The sample consists of roughly 80,000 clones, less than 85% of them appearing once. The material sequenced was PBMCs. These receptors all come from a male donor in good health and CMV-seronegative. Both conserved end residues are trimmed from each CDR3. Clone size is given for some rows only: seen once, a few or many times, or a class if the clone is expanded.

CDR3aa,j_gene,abundance,v_gene
ASSIGQIDPRTEAF,TRBJ1-1,NA,TRBV19
SVVTGSYEQY,TRBJ2-7,NA,TRBV29-1
ATPSGQSPNSPLH,TRBJ1-6,NA,TRBV6-6
ASSSEGTSGSCKPGDEQF,TRBJ2-1,NA,TRBV7-7
ASSQTGKETQY,TRBJ2-5,NA,TRBV7-3
ASRQERLADSYNEQF,TRBJ2-1,NA,TRBV7-8
ASSERLRQETQY,TRBJ2-5,few,TRBV2
ASSWDINEQF,TRBJ2-1,NA,TRBV5-1
ASSDRLPQRGQIFWGYGYP,TRBJ1-2,NA,TRBV2
ASTGTLDSPQH,TRBJ1-5,few,TRBV19
ASSFGGGSNQPQH,TRBJ1-5,NA,TRBV7-9
ASSSAGGLTDTQY,TRBJ2-3,NA,TRBV19
ASSYRGTGELF,TRBJ2-2,NA,TRBV7-3
ASSAGQAQETQY,TRBJ2-5,NA,TRBV9
ASSPRGGGLSNYGYT,TRBJ1-2,NA,TRBV7-6
ASSFVEKDYGYT,TRBJ1-2,few,TRBV12-1
ASNFGGFTGSPLH,TRBJ1-6,NA,TRBV5-6
ASSLARGIPNYGYT,TRBJ1-2,NA,TRBV7-9
ASSDRGKGDT,TRBJ1-2,once,TRBV2
ASSMSTGSYEQY,TRBJ2-7,NA,TRBV19
AWSPGQVTGNTIY,TRBJ1-3,NA,TRBV30
ASSEMRDSNQPQH,TRBJ1-5,NA,TRBV2
ASSGAGVVGNTEAF,TRBJ1-1,NA,TRBV5-1
ASSMGAPNYEAF,TRBJ1-1,NA,TRBV19
ASSPARDTNYEQY,TRBJ2-7,NA,TRBV5-1
ASSYSGGPYNSPLH,TRBJ1-6,few,TRBV6-5
ASSQAAGPEDGYP,TRBJ1-2,NA,TRBV4-2
ASSLGYTSSYEQY,TRBJ2-7,NA,TRBV5-8